The source of this T cell receptor beta chain is a study of cytomegalovirus exposure and HLA in healthy donors. To note about this clone: What it recognizes is unknown.

Whole-study results and caveats: Among donors in an Asian-associated ancestry cluster, a later analysis reportedly found fewer N-insertions than the roughly 670-donor mean.

The PCR employed 60 Vbeta primers together with 13 Jbeta primers. Generated by immunoSEQ multiplex PCR, the TCRdb table keeps only in-frame clones and is missing some. The sample data list roughly 80,000 clones. The ends were cut back, 9 bases at V and 8 bases at J, with 13 bases in the middle. Looked up from germline, CDR1 is MNHNS and CDR2 is SASEGT. The CDR3 sequence is 11 residues long. The genes are TRBV6-1 and TRBJ1-2; D call uncertain. The TCR originated in a man over 45 in good health and CMV-seropositive. The sequenced sample was PBMCs. In DNA form, the CDR3 reads TGTGCCAGTGAGGAACCCGGAGGCTACACCTTC. It specifies CASEEPGGYTF.